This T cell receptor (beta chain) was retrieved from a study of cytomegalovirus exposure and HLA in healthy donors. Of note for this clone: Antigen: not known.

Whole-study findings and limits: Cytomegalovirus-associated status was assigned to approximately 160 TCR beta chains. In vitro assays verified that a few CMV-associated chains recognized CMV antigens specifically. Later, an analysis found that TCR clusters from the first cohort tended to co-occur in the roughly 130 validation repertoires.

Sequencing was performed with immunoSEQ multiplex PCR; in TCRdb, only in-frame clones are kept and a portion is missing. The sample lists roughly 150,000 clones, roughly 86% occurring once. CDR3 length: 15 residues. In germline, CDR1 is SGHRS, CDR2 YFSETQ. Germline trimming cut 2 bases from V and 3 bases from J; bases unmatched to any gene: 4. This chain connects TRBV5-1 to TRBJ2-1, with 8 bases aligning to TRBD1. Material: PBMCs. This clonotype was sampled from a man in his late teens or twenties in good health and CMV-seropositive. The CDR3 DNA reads TGCGCCAGCAGCTTAAAGGACAGGGTCTACAATGAGCAGTTCTTC. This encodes CASSLKDRVYNEQFF.